This T cell receptor beta chain was profiled in a study of CD8+ T cells in alopecia areata. This clone occurred once. Sequencing used cDNA as its template, made by extracting RNA and reverse transcribing it. TCRdb's table, derived via immunoSEQ multiplex PCR, lists solely in-frame clones and lacks some. The sample lists 170,000 or so clones, roughly 53% occurring once. The treatment here: oral pan-JAK inhibitor, 5-10 mg twice daily. Those with alopecia areata gave lesional scalp punch biopsies and peripheral blood. The CDR3 is 16 residues long. V shed 5 bases, J shed 3 bases, and the junction held 9 bases outside the gene matches. CDR1 and CDR2 from the germline V gene are SEHNR and FQNEAQ (reference sequence).

The sequence came from a human donor with alopecia areata. The V and J genes are TRBV7-9 and TRBJ1-2; 10 nucleotides match TRBD1. Sequenced material: CD8+ T cells sorted from blood, taken at week 24, from a patient treated with tofacitinib. CDR3 protein: CASSPDRGDSDYGYTF. The CDR3 region has the DNA TGTGCCAGCAGCCCGGACAGGGGGGACTCCGACTATGGCTACACCTTC.